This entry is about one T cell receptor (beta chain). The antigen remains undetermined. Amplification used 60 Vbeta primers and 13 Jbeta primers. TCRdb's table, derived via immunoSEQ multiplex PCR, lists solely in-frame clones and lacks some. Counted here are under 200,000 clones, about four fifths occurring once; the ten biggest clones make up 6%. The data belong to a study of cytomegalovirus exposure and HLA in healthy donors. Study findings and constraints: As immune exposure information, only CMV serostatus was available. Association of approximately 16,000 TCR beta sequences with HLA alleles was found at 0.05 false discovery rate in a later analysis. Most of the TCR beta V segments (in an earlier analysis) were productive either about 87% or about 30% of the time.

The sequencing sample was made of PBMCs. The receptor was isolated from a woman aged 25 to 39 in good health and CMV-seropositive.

The CDR3 loop is CASSSGDGGKLAYYEQYF. DNA for the CDR3: TGTGCCAGCAGCTCGGGGGACGGCGGAAAACTGGCCTACTACGAGCAGTACTTC. J is TRBJ2-7 and V is TRBV5-5, with D maybe TRBD2 (6 bases). The CDR3 extends over 18 amino acids. Trimming cost V 3 bases and J 3 bases, with 25 bases left between them. Germline CDR1 and CDR2: SGHKS and YYEKEE (reference sequence).